This T cell receptor beta chain was captured in a study of shared clonotypes between healthy human individuals. Background on the study: Donor composition was a couple of women and a few men, aged 18 to 49.

Each cell subset's genomic DNA was divided evenly among several immunoSEQ plates. The table came from immunoSEQ multiplex PCR; TCRdb's copy has only in-frame clones and leaves some out. The sample includes about 1,500,000 clones, roughly 96% of them seen just once. Findings of the study overall: A handful of donors shared around 5.1% of their naive CD4 clonotypes.

Trimming took 4 bases from V and 0 from J, leaving 6 bases between them. CDR3 length: 14 residues. The germline CDR1 and CDR2 sequences are KGHSH and LQKENI. This clone was observed once. Its antigen is undetermined. Into CD45RA+ naive and CD45RA-negative memory subsets, the CD4+ cells were split. The sequenced sample was naive CD4+ T cells sorted from blood. This sample's subset: CD45RA+ positively selected. The chain links TRBV18 to TRBJ1-4; D is unclear. The source of this sequence is a man between 25 and 39 years old in good health. The CDR3 nucleotides are TGTGCCAGCTCACTCAGTCCAACTAATGAAAAACTGTTTTTT. Amino acids: CASSLSPTNEKLFF.